The next 9 T cell receptor beta chains were all read from a single sample in a study of early T cells in non-severe SARS-CoV-2 infection. From the 5' RACE reads, TCRdb called clonotypes with MiXCR, one entry per CDR3 protein. Among about 23,000 distinct CDR3 sequences listed, 5% were seen once. Input material: whole blood. These receptors all stem from an adult who was a healthcare worker with PCR-confirmed SARS-CoV-2 infection or an uninfected control (not recorded which).

This clonotype has ten or more counts. The DNA of the CDR3 is TGCGCCAGCAGCTTAAAACAGGCGCCTAGCTCCTACGAGCAGTACTTC. It is translated as CASSLKQAPSSYEQYF. The chain combines TRBV5-1 with TRBJ2-7; TRBD1 is a possible D gene (5 bases). The CDR3 contains 16 residues. The ends were cut back, 2 bases at V and 0 bases at J, with 15 bases in the middle. Per germline, CDR1 SGHRS and CDR2 YFSETQ.

This clonotype appeared many times. This rearrangement joins TRBV27 to TRBJ2-6, with 7 bases identical to TRBD1. Germline V lookup: CDR1 MNHEY, CDR2 SMNVEV (reference sequence). V trimming: 6 bases; J trimming: 0 bases; junction bases outside the gene matches: 11. The CDR3 spans 18 residues. The CDR3 is CASSLQGSAVSGANVLTF. The CDR3 coding sequence is TGTGCCAGCAGCTTACAGGGGTCGGCCGTCTCTGGGGCCAACGTCCTGACTTTC.

This clonotype was counted ten times or more. The chain links TRBV6-5 to TRBJ2-1; weak D call: TRBD2 (5 bases). V lost 0 bases and J lost 2, with 5 bases in between. Germline V gene lookup returns CDR1 MNHEY and CDR2 SVGAGI. This CDR3 has 14 amino acids. CDR3 protein: CASSYSSAYNEQFF. CDR3 nucleotide sequence: TGTGCCAGCAGTTACTCTAGCGCCTACAATGAGCAGTTCTTC.

Ten or more counts support this clonotype. V usage is TRBV7-9 and J usage is TRBJ2-3; TRBD2 matches 10 bases. V lost 5 bases to trimming and J lost 6 bases; unmatched junction nucleotides: 8. The CDR3 is 15 residues long. CDR1 is SEHNR, CDR2 FQNEAQ, per germline (reference sequence). The CDR3 protein is CASSPGLAMGDTQYF. The CDR3 nucleotides are TGTGCCAGCAGCCCGGGACTAGCGATGGGTGATACGCAGTATTTT.

This clonotype was recorded at least ten times. The chain combines TRBV20-1 with TRBJ2-3, with a weak D call TRBD2 (6 bases). V gave up 3 bases and J gave up 2 bases, with 12 bases separating them. In germline, CDR1 is DFQATT, CDR2 SNEGSKA (reference sequence). CDR3 length equals 14 residues. The CDR3 here is CSARAGLLTDTQYF. The CDR3 coding sequence is TGCAGTGCTAGGGCGGGACTTCTCACAGATACGCAGTATTTT.

The table lists this clonotype with a few counts. The chain is built from TRBV20-1 and TRBJ2-3; 9 nucleotides align to TRBD2. From germline, CDR1 is DFQATT and CDR2 SNEGSKA (reference sequence). V was clipped by 5 bases and J by 2 bases; unmatched bases: 8. This CDR3 has 15 residues. The CDR3 DNA follows: TGCAGTGCTCATACGACTAGCGGAAACACAGATACGCAGTATTTT. It is translated as CSAHTTSGNTDTQYF.

This clonotype has ten or more counts. The J gene is TRBJ1-1, the V gene TRBV9, with D uncertain. Trimming left V 0 bases short and J 4 bases short, with 7 bases between. The CDR3 covers 13 residues. Germline V lookup: CDR1 SGDLS, CDR2 YYNGEE. The CDR3 DNA is TGTGCCAGCAGCGTAGCGGTGGGCACTGAAGCTTTCTTT. Translated: CASSVAVGTEAFF.

This clonotype was recorded at least ten times. The rearrangement uses TRBV7-6 and TRBJ2-1, with 8 positions matching TRBD1. The germline V gene has CDR1 SGHVS and CDR2 FNYEAQ. The ends lost 4 bases at V and 9 bases at J; junction bases unmatched: 17. The CDR3 extends over 17 amino acids. CDR3 in DNA: TGTGCCAGCAGCTCGCCCCCGGCCGGACAGGGTGGGGGTGAGCAGTTCTTC. This gives the protein CASSSPPAGQGGGEQFF.

This clonotype has a handful of counts. The chain is built from TRBV29-1 and TRBJ2-1, with D maybe TRBD2 (6 bases). The CDR3 is 13 amino acids. In germline, CDR1 is SQVTM, CDR2 ANQGSEA. The V gene lost 7 bases and the J gene lost 4 bases, with 14 bases spanning the gap. The CDR3 DNA reads as TGCAGCGCTAGCTCTAGCGAGTACAATGAGCAGTTCTTC. Its translation is CSASSSEYNEQFF.